This TCR beta chain was observed in a study of EBV T-cell therapy then PD-1 blockade in nasopharyngeal carcinoma. Time point specified: 266 days after commencement of treatment, after nivolumab therapy. The treatment here: AdE1-LMPpoly-expanded autologous EBV-specific T-cell therapy followed by anti-PD-1 nivolumab. For this clone: Its cognate antigen is unknown.

The assay was immunoSEQ multiplex PCR, and TCRdb's table has in-frame clones only and misses some. The sample shows about 20,000 clones, around 80% of them seen only once. The CDR3 is made up of 16 amino acids. The ends lost 2 bases at V and 9 bases at J; junction bases unmatched: 10. From germline, CDR1 is LNHNV and CDR2 YYDKDF (reference sequence). The clonotype originates from a man aged 35-49 years with nasopharyngeal carcinoma. The rearrangement links TRBV15 to TRBJ1-5; 10 nucleotides line up with TRBD1. This specimen consisted of CD8+ T cells from blood, obtained around day 300 from a patient whose treatment included autologous EBV-specific T cells and nivolumab. The CDR3 region is CATSRPPGTGDRPQHF. The CDR3 region has the DNA TGTGCCACCAGCAGACCTCCAGGGACAGGGGATCGGCCCCAGCATTTT.